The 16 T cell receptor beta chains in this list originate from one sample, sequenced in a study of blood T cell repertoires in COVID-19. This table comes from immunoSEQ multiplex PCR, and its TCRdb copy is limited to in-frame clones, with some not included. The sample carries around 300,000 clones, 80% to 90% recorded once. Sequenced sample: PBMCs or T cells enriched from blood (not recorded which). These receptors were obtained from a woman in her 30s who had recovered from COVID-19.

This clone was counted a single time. CDR3 coding DNA: TGTGCCAGCAGTTTACAGGGGGTCTACGAGCAGTACTTC. It is translated as CASSLQGVYEQYF. The chain has TRBV12-3 or TRBV12-4 and TRBJ2-7, with 7 bases matching TRBD1. With 2 bases clipped from V and 3 bases from J, the junction kept 1 base outside the gene matches. CDR3 size: 13 residues.

CDR3 DNA sequence: TGCGCCAGCAGCCTCACAGGGTATGTGAACACTGAAGCTTTCTTT. Protein sequence: CASSLTGYVNTEAFF. This sequence joins TRBV4-1 and TRBJ1-1; possibly TRBD1 for D (6 bases). V was pared by 4 bases and J by 0 bases, with 12 bases between. Looked up from germline, CDR1 is MGHRA and CDR2 is YSYEKL. This CDR3 is built from 15 residues.

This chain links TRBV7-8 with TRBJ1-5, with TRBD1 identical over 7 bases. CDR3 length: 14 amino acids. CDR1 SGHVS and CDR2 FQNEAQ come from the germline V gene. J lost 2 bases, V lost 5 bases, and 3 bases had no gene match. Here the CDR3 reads CASSPGGGNQPQHF. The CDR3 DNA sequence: TGTGCCAGCAGCCCAGGGGGTGGCAATCAGCCCCAGCATTTT.

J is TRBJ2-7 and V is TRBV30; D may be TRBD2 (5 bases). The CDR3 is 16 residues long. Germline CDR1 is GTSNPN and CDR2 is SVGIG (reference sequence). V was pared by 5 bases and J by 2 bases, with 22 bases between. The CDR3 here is CAWGKPWEKLTYEQYF. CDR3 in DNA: TGTGCCTGGGGAAAACCCTGGGAGAAGCTTACCTACGAGCAGTACTTC.

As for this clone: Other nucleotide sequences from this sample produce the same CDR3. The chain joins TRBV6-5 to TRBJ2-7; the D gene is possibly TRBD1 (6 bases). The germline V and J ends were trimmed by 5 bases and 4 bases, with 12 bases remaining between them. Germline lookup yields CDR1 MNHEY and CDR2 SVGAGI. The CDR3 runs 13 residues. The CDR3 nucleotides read TGTGCCAGCAGTCGGACAGAATCTTACGAGCAGTACTTC. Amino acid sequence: CASSRTESYEQYF.

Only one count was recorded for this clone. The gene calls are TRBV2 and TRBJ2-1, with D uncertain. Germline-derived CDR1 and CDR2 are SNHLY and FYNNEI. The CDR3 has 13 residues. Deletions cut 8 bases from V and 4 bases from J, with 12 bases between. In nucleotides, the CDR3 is TGTGCCAGCTTTGAGCTCCAATACAATGAGCAGTTCTTC. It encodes CASFELQYNEQFF.

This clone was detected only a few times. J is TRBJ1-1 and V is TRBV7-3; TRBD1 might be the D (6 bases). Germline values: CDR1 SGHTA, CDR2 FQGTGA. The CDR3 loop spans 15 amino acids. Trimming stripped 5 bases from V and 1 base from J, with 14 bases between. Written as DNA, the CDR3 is TGTGCCAGCAGCCTACAGGGCGAGGGGAACACTGAAGCTTTCTTT. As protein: CASSLQGEGNTEAFF.

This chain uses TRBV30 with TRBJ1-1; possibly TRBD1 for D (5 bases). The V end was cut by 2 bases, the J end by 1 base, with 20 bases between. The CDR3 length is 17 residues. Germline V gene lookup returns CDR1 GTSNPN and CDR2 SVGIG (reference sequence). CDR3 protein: CAWSLGANAQWNTEAFF. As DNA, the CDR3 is TGTGCCTGGAGTTTAGGGGCGAATGCTCAGTGGAACACTGAAGCTTTCTTT.

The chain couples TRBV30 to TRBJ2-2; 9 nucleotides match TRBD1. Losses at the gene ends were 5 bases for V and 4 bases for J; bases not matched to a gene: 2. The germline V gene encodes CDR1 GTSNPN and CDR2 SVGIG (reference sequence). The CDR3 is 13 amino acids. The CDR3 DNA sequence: TGTGCCTGGTGGACAGGGGTCACCGGGGAGCTGTTTTTT. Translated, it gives CAWWTGVTGELFF.

The CDR3 DNA reads as TGTGCCAGCAGTACGGGGTGGCCCGGGGAGCTGTTTTTT. It specifies CASSTGWPGELFF. The chain combines TRBV12-3 or TRBV12-4 with TRBJ2-2; weak D call: TRBD2 (5 bases). Trimming took 5 bases from V and 6 from J, leaving 10 bases between them. The CDR3 consists of 13 residues.

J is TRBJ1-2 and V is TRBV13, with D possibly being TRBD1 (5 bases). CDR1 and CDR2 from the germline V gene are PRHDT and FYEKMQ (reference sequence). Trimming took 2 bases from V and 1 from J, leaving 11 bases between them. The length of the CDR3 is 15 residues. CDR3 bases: TGTGCCAGCAGCTTATACTCGCAGGGTAACTATGGCTACACCTTC. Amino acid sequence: CASSLYSQGNYGYTF.

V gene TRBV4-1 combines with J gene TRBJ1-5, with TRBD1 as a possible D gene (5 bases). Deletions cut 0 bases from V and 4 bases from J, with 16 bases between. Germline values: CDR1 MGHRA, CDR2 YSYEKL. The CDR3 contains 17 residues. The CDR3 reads CASSQDEQGSLNQPQHF. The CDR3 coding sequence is TGCGCCAGCAGCCAAGATGAGCAGGGCAGTTTAAATCAGCCCCAGCATTTT.

The CDR3 is CAWSVRNRAGGEKLFF. In DNA, the CDR3 is TGTGCCTGGAGTGTACGAAACAGGGCGGGCGGTGAAAAACTGTTTTTT. The chain employs TRBV30 and TRBJ1-4, with D perhaps TRBD1 (6 bases). The CDR3 is 16 residues long. Per the germline V gene, CDR1 is GTSNPN and CDR2 is SVGIG (reference sequence). V lost 0 bases, J lost 7 bases, and 18 bases lay in between.

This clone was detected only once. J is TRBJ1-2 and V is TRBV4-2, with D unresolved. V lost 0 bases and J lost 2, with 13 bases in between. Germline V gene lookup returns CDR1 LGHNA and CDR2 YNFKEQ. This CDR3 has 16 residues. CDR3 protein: CASSQERLAFNYGYTF. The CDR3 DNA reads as TGTGCCAGCAGCCAAGAACGGCTAGCTTTCAACTATGGCTACACCTTC.

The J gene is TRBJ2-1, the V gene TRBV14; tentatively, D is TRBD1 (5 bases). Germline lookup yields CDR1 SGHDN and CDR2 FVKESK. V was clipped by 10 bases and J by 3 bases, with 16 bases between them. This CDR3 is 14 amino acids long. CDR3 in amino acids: CATSLRQGYNEQFF. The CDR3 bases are TGTGCCACGAGCCTACGGCAGGGCTACAATGAGCAGTTCTTC.

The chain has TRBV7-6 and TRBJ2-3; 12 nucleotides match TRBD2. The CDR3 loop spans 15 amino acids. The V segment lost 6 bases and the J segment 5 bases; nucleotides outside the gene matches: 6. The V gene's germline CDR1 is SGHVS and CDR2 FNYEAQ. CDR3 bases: TGTGCCAGCAGTCCTAGCGGGGGGGCCGGAGATACGCAGTATTTT. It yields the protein CASSPSGGAGDTQYF.